This is a list of T cell receptor beta chains from one sample in a study of control samples from healthy donors and cancer patients. Repertoires were generated with immunoSEQ multiplex PCR, while TCRdb's copy carries only in-frame clones and drops some. The sample lists tens of thousands of clones, around 89% occurring once. The sample was blood. These receptors were obtained from a woman in her 70s in good health. CDR3s include the opening cysteine and the closing phenylalanine or tryptophan. Fields, in order: D gene, J gene, clone size, V gene, CDR3 DNA, CDR3 protein. The D gene is left open where the match is weak. Clone size, where shown, is once, few, many, or a class for clones that have expanded.

>-|TRBJ1-2|-|TRBV9
TGTGCCAGCAACCGGGATTACTATGGCTACACCTTC
CASNRDYYGYTF
>-|TRBJ1-4|-|TRBV7-8
TGTGCCAGCAGCTTAGCCAGGAGTGAAAAACTGTTTTTT
CASSLARSEKLFF
>TRBD1|TRBJ1-5|-|TRBV3-1/TRBV3-2
TGTGCCAGCAGCCAAGATGGGACAGGGCGGCAGCCCCAGCATTTT
CASSQDGTGRQPQHF
>TRBD1|TRBJ1-1|once|TRBV20-1
TGCAGTGCTAGTGCGGTGTTGGGCAGGGGGGTTGAAGCTTTCTTT
CSASAVLGRGVEAFF
>TRBD1|TRBJ2-2|-|TRBV5-1
TGCGCCAGCAGCTTGGCACAGGGGGCCGGGGAGCTGTTTTTT
CASSLAQGAGELFF
>-|TRBJ2-3|-|TRBV5-1
TGCGCCAGCAGCTTAGGTGATCACACTAGCACAGATACGCAGTATTTT
CASSLGDHTSTDTQYF
>-|TRBJ1-1|-|TRBV20-1
TGCAGTGCTAGTAAATCCTCTACCGGGGCTTTCTTT
CSASKSSTGAFF
>TRBD1|TRBJ1-4|few|TRBV6-5
TGTGCCAGCACGGGGACAGGGTATGAAAAACTGTTTTTT
CASTGTGYEKLFF
>-|TRBJ2-7|-|TRBV28
TGTGCCAGCATGGGGCAGGGGAGCTTTATTTTACGGGAGCAGTACTTC
CASMGQGSFILREQYF
>-|TRBJ2-1|-|TRBV4-3
TGCGCCAGCAGCCAAGACCCCGGGCTGGGAATAGGCAATGAGCAGTTCTTC
CASSQDPGLGIGNEQFF
>-|TRBJ1-5|-|TRBV4-3
TGCGCCAGCAGCCAAGATTGGGGGAGCAATCAGCCCCAGCATTTT
CASSQDWGSNQPQHF
>TRBD2|TRBJ2-3|-|TRBV19
TGTGCCAGTAGTATGGATTTACTAGCGGGGGCCGATACGCAGTATTTT
CASSMDLLAGADTQYF
>-|TRBJ1-1|-|TRBV10-3
TGTGCCATCAGTGAGCTTGGGGCAGGGATCACTGAAGCTTTCTTT
CAISELGAGITEAFF
>-|TRBJ1-5|-|TRBV6-1
TGTGCCAGCAGTGAAACCCCAGGGGGCAATCAGCCCCAGCATTTT
CASSETPGGNQPQHF